The text below deals with one T cell receptor (beta chain). Libraries were prepared by immunoSEQ multiplex PCR; TCRdb keeps only in-frame clonotypes and omits some of them. The sample carries approximately 500,000 clones, roughly nine tenths recorded once. The sample belongs to a study of blood T cell repertoires in COVID-19. For the study at large: T cells, B-cell-depleted T cells, or PBMCs provided the cDNA or gDNA that served as material.

This CDR3 has 16 amino acids. Germline CDR1 reads SNHLY; CDR2 reads FYNNEI. Trimming took off 4 bases at V and 0 bases at J, with 12 bases between the two ends. The origin of this receptor is a woman between 50 and 59 years old with COVID-19, enrolled during active disease. The sequenced sample consisted of peripheral blood. The chain links TRBV2 to TRBJ2-2, with D perhaps matching TRBD1 (5 bases). CDR3 residues: CASSAERGANTGELFF. CDR3 nucleotide sequence: TGTGCCAGCAGTGCGGAAAGGGGCGCGAACACCGGGGAGCTGTTTTTT.